This T cell receptor beta chain was sequenced during a study of T-cell memory formation after mild COVID-19. 5'RACE primed from the constant segment yielded TCR alpha and TCR beta cDNA libraries bearing sample barcodes and UMIs. In TCRdb, the 5' RACE reads were re-called with MiXCR into one record per CDR3 protein. The sample carries around 300,000 distinct CDR3 sequences, 19% recorded once. The germline V gene has CDR1 SGHTA and CDR2 FQGNSA. This CDR3 region has 13 residues. With 5 bases removed from V and 8 bases from J, the gap between germline ends came to 15 bases. This chain uses TRBV7-2 with TRBJ1-2; unclear D gene. The sequencing input was PBMCs or a T cell subset sorted from them (not recorded which). This clonotype was obtained from a man between 18 and 29 years old who had mild COVID-19 (a few samples of this study predate the infection). Cell type and time point are not known. DNA of the CDR3: TGTGCCAGCAGCCCTAGCACGGTCCGGGGCTACACCTTC. Its protein product is CASSPSTVRGYTF.